This TCR beta chain derives from a study of cytomegalovirus exposure and HLA in healthy donors. Losses at the gene ends were 5 bases for V and 1 base for J; bases not matched to a gene: 1. The CDR3 is 13 residues long. Germline lookup yields CDR1 LNHDA and CDR2 SQIVND (reference sequence). PCR used 60 Vbeta primers and 13 Jbeta primers. This table comes from immunoSEQ multiplex PCR, and its TCRdb copy is limited to in-frame clones, with some not included. The sample yields 150,000 to 200,000 clones, about 70% seen once. J is TRBJ2-7 and V is TRBV19; 8 bases align to TRBD2. The sample taken for sequencing was PBMCs. This receptor was taken from a male donor in good health and CMV-seronegative. CDR3 nucleotides: TGTGCCAGTAGTCGCGGGGGGTCCTACGAGCAGTACTTC. Protein product: CASSRGGSYEQYF. Drawing the rest from reference TRBV19 and TRBJ2-7, the complete variable domain is DGGITQSPKYLFRKEGQNVTLSCEQNLNHDAMYWYRQDPGQGLRLIYYSQIVNDFQKGDIAEGYSVSREKKESFPLTVTSAQKNPTAFYLCASSRGGSYEQYFGPGTRLTVT.